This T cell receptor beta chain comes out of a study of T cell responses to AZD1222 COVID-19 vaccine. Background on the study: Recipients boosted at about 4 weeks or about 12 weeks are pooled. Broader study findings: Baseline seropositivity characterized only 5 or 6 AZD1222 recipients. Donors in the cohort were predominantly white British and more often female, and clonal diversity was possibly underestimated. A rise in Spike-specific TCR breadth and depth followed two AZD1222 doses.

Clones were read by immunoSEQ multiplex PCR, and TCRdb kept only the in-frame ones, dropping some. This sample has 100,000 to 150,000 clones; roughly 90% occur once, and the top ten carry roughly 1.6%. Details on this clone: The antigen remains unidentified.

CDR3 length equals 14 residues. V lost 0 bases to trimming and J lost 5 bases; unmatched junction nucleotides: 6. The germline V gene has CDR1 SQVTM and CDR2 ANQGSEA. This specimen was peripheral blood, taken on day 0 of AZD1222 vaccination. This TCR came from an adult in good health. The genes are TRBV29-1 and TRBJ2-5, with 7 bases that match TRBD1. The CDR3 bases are TGCAGCGTTGAAGACACAACAGGGGAGGAGACCCAGTACTTC. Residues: CSVEDTTGEETQYF.